This TCR beta chain was identified in a study of identical twins. General study points: Where beta out-of-frame sequences were concerned, excess twin sharing was weaker. Monozygotic twin pairs showed more out-of-frame TCR alpha sharing than models estimated.

CDR3 length: 15 residues. The V gene end was trimmed by 1 base and the J gene end by 4 bases; junction bases not matched to a gene: 7. In germline, CDR1 is DFQATT, CDR2 SNEGSKA (reference sequence). TCRdb reprocessed the 5' RACE reads via MiXCR and lists one record per CDR3 protein. The top ten hold 4.3% of the sample, which has under 800,000 distinct CDR3 sequences, around 20% seen once. Only healthy Caucasians were included as donors. This clonotype appeared a few times. Its antigen is unidentified. These data also featured in a second study, about T cells expressing NK-cell markers. That paper notes: Sorting was limited to alpha-beta TCR-expressing T cells with an anti-gamma-delta TCR antibody in several experiments.

The sequence derives from a woman between 18 and 30 years old in good health. The sequenced sample consisted of PBMCs. The gene calls are TRBV20-1 and TRBJ2-3, with TRBD2 matching over 8 bases. This chain's CDR3 is CSARGTAGGADTQYF. CDR3 in DNA: TGCAGTGCTAGAGGGACAGCCGGGGGGGCAGATACGCAGTATTTT.